Following are 31 T cell receptor beta chains from one sample sequenced in a study of blood T cell repertoires in COVID-19. Only in-frame clones appear in the TCRdb table, and some are missing; sequencing was by immunoSEQ multiplex PCR. In the table there are over 400,000 clones, roughly nine tenths of which are singletons. Specimen: PBMCs or T cells enriched from blood (not recorded which). The receptors were sampled from a woman aged 60-70 years who had recovered from COVID-19.

This clone came up once. The chain recombines TRBV6-2 or TRBV6-3 with TRBJ2-3, with D perhaps matching TRBD2 (6 bases). The germline V gene has CDR1 MNHEY and CDR2 SVGEGT. The CDR3 is 17 amino acids. V lost 5 bases and J lost 6, with 24 bases in between. The CDR3 loop is CASSPLPGRGVPDTQYF. CDR3 nucleotides: TGTGCCAGCAGTCCCCTGCCGGGGCGGGGCGTCCCCGATACGCAGTATTTT.

The chain links TRBV10-3 to TRBJ2-2; 7 nucleotides agree with TRBD1. The CDR3 is 14 amino acids. Trimming cost V 6 bases and J 5 bases; bases outside gene matches: 6. Germline-derived CDR1 and CDR2 are ENHRY and SYGVKD. The CDR3 here is CAISSGTETGELFF. In DNA, the CDR3 is TGTGCCATCAGCTCCGGGACAGAAACCGGGGAGCTGTTTTTT.

The chain uses TRBV6-5 and TRBJ2-7; a weak D match, TRBD2 (6 bases). Looked up from germline, CDR1 is MNHEY and CDR2 is SVGAGI. With 5 bases removed from V and 6 bases from J, the gap between germline ends came to 20 bases. This CDR3 region has 15 residues. The CDR3 spells CASSTRSAGTREQYF. CDR3 in DNA: TGTGCCAGCAGTACTCGTTCGGCCGGGACTCGCGAGCAGTACTTC.

The chain uses TRBV5-1 and TRBJ2-2, with 7 bases lining up with TRBD2. This CDR3 comprises 18 residues. Germline CDR1 reads SGHRS; CDR2 reads YFSETQ. V lost 6 bases and J lost 0; bases outside the gene matches: 14. CDR3 sequence reads: CASTRKGGDVANTGELFF. CDR3 bases: TGCGCCAGCACCCGAAAGGGAGGGGATGTTGCGAACACCGGGGAGCTGTTTTTT.

This clone was picked up a small number of times. The chain joins TRBV11-2 to TRBJ1-3, with D perhaps TRBD1 (5 bases). V was shortened by 8 bases and J by 0 bases, with 8 bases between the two germline ends. Germline V gene data show CDR1 as SGHAT and CDR2 as FQNNGV. The CDR3 extends over 13 amino acids. CDR3 loop: CASRQLSGNTIYF. CDR3 nucleotides: TGTGCCAGCCGACAGCTCTCTGGAAACACCATATATTTT. Looking up the rest from reference TRBV11-2 and TRBJ1-3 gives the full variable domain: EAGVAQSPRYKIIEKRQSVAFWCNPISGHATLYWYQQILGQGPKLLIQFQNNGVVDDSQLPKDRFSAERLKGVDSTLKIQPAKLEDSAVYLCASRQLSGNTIYFGEGSWLTVV.

CDR3 protein: CASSHQDYGYTF. The CDR3 DNA reads TGTGCCAGCAGCCACCAGGACTATGGCTACACCTTC. The chain recombines TRBV3-1 (or the pseudogene TRBV3-2) with TRBJ1-2; no clear D. V was cut by 3 bases and J by 3 bases, with 5 bases left in between. CDR3 length equals 12 residues. Germline V CDR1 and CDR2: LGHDT, YNNKEL (reference sequence).

The rearrangement joins TRBV2 to TRBJ2-1, with TRBD1 as a possible D gene (5 bases). The CDR3 is 14 amino acids. Germline CDR1 reads SNHLY; CDR2 reads FYNNEI. V lost 7 bases to trimming and J lost 1 base, with 11 bases between them. CDR3 loop: CASKGFASYNEQFF. CDR3 coding DNA: TGTGCCAGCAAGGGGTTTGCTTCCTACAATGAGCAGTTCTTC.

V usage is TRBV25-1 and J usage is TRBJ2-1; D is unclear. The length of the CDR3 is 16 residues. V shed 5 bases and J shed 0 bases, with 14 bases lying between them. The germline gives CDR1 MGHDK, CDR2 SYGVNS. The CDR3: CASSPPGSSSYNEQFF. CDR3 sequence (DNA): TGTGCCAGCAGTCCTCCTGGATCTAGCTCCTACAATGAGCAGTTCTTC.

This clone was detected only a few times. The same CDR3 is also encoded by other DNA sequences in this sample. The chain couples TRBV12-3 or TRBV12-4 to TRBJ2-1, with D unclear. The CDR3 length is 11 residues. The V end lost 5 bases, the J end lost 4 bases, and 3 bases lay between the germline ends. CDR3 bases: TGTGCCAGCAGTCAATACAATGAGCAGTTCTTC. Translation: CASSQYNEQFF.

The V and J genes are TRBV29-1 and TRBJ2-7; D is uncertain. Germline loops: CDR1 SQVTM, CDR2 ANQGSEA. This CDR3 contains 11 residues. Trimming shortened V by 7 bases and J by 4 bases, and 11 bases separated the two germline ends. Here the CDR3 reads CSARINYEQYF. In nucleotides, the CDR3 is TGCAGCGCCAGGATAAATTACGAGCAGTACTTC.

The chain has TRBV4-2 and TRBJ2-5, with TRBD2 matching 8 bases. V lost 4 bases, J lost 5 bases, and 18 bases stayed unmatched. This CDR3 has 18 residues. Germline values: CDR1 LGHNA, CDR2 YNFKEQ. CDR3 amino acids: CASSPLGGAGAAVETQYF. CDR3 DNA: TGTGCCAGCAGCCCTTTGGGGGGAGCGGGGGCCGCGGTGGAGACCCAGTACTTC.

The chain recombines TRBV7-8 with TRBJ1-2, with TRBD1 matching over 10 bases. V lost 3 bases and J lost 4; bases outside the gene matches: 5. The CDR3 extends over 15 amino acids. Germline V gene sequence: CDR1 SGHVS, CDR2 FQNEAQ. CDR3 sequence (DNA): TGTGCCAGCAGCTTCGGACAGGGGGAGGGCTATGGCTACACCTTC. It translates to CASSFGQGEGYGYTF. Supplemented by reference TRBV7-8 and TRBJ1-2, the full variable domain reads GAGVSQSPRYKVAKRGQDVALRCDPISGHVSLFWYQQALGQGPEFLTYFQNEAQLDKSGLPSDRFFAERPEGSVSTLKIQRTQQEDSAVYLCASSFGQGEGYGYTFGSGTRLTVV.

The chain joins TRBV9 to TRBJ2-5; 8 bases match TRBD2. The CDR3 runs 15 residues. In germline, CDR1 is SGDLS, CDR2 YYNGEE. Trimming cost V 0 bases and J 3 bases; bases outside gene matches: 4. CDR3 sequence: CASSVAGGFEETQYF. The CDR3 nucleotides are TGTGCCAGCAGCGTAGCGGGGGGGTTTGAAGAGACCCAGTACTTC. The full variable domain, in which reference TRBV9 and TRBJ2-5 provide the parts outside the CDR3, is DSGVTQTPKHLITATGQRVTLRCSPRSGDLSVYWYQQSLDQGLQFLIQYYNGEERAKGNILERFSAQQFPDLHSELNLSSLELGDSALYFCASSVAGGFEETQYFGPGTRLLVL.

The rearrangement uses TRBV5-1 and TRBJ1-2; D might be TRBD1 (5 bases). Looked up from germline, CDR1 is SGHRS and CDR2 is YFSETQ. The CDR3 is made up of 15 amino acids. V was clipped by 3 bases and J by 5 bases, with 17 bases between them. CDR3 sequence reads: CASSSGAREGYGYTF. In DNA, the CDR3 is TGCGCCAGCAGCTCCGGGGCCCGGGAGGGGTATGGCTACACCTTC. The full variable domain, its missing parts supplied by reference TRBV5-1 and TRBJ1-2, is KAGVTQTPRYLIKTRGQQVTLSCSPISGHRSVSWYQQTPGQGLQFLFEYFSETQRNKGNFPGRFSGRQFSNSRSEMNVSTLELGDSALYLCASSSGAREGYGYTFGSGTRLTVV.

The sample holds a few counts of this clone. As DNA, the CDR3 is TGCGCCAGCAGTGGGCGTGTTCTAGACACCGGGGAGCTGTTTTTT. Translation gives CASSGRVLDTGELFF. The chain is built from TRBV10-1 and TRBJ2-2; D is undetermined. The CDR3 spans 15 residues. Trimming pared 4 bases from V and 3 bases from J, leaving 12 bases between. CDR1 and CDR2 from the germline V gene are WNHNN and SYGVQD (reference sequence).

The rearrangement uses TRBV23-1 and TRBJ1-2; the match to TRBD1 covers 7 bases. TRBV23-1 is an ORF; its function is uncertain. This CDR3 region has 14 residues. The trim removed 8 bases at V and 8 bases at J, leaving 14 bases unmatched. CDR3 in DNA: TGCGCCAGCCACCCTGGGACAGAAAAACAAGGCTACACCTTC. It codes for CASHPGTEKQGYTF.

This chain uses TRBV6-5 with TRBJ2-1; maybe TRBD1 (5 bases). V dropped 8 bases and J dropped 6 bases, with 11 bases sitting between them. CDR1 MNHEY and CDR2 SVGAGI come from the germline V gene. The CDR3 consists of 12 residues. CDR3 in DNA: TGTGCCAGCCGAAGGGGCAGCAATGAGCAGTTCTTC. Protein: CASRRGSNEQFF.

The chain is built from TRBV6-5 and TRBJ2-7; a possible D gene is TRBD1 (6 bases). The CDR3 is 16 amino acids. Germline V gene lookup returns CDR1 MNHEY and CDR2 SVGAGI. Trimming pared 4 bases from V and 0 bases from J, leaving 16 bases between. For the CDR3, the DNA is TGTGCCAGCAGTTTTCTGGACAGTTCCAGCTCCTACGAGCAGTACTTC. It specifies CASSFLDSSSSYEQYF.

The rearrangement uses TRBV2 and TRBJ1-3; D gene ambiguous. Trimming pared 1 base from V and 0 bases from J, leaving 7 bases between. There are 15 residues in the CDR3. The germline V gene encodes CDR1 SNHLY and CDR2 FYNNEI. Here the CDR3 DNA reads TGTGCCAGCAGTGAAGAACGGAGCTCTGGAAACACCATATATTTT. It yields the protein CASSEERSSGNTIYF.

The rearrangement joins TRBV5-1 to TRBJ2-3, with 12 nucleotides matching TRBD2. The CDR3 sequence is 16 residues long. Germline CDR1 SGHRS, CDR2 YFSETQ. Unmatched junction bases numbered 3, after V lost 2 bases and J lost 2 bases. The CDR3 DNA reads as TGCGCCAGCAGCTTCCTAGCGGGGGGGCCCACAGATACGCAGTATTTT. It specifies CASSFLAGGPTDTQYF.

The V gene is TRBV7-2, the J gene TRBJ2-1; 8 bases match TRBD2. V lost 6 bases and J lost 10; bases outside the gene matches: 14. The CDR3 has 15 residues. Germline lookup yields CDR1 SGHTA and CDR2 FQGNSA. The CDR3 DNA reads TGTGCCAGCAGTTTGCGGGGAGCGGGGGCTGCCGAGCAGTTCTTC. Protein: CASSLRGAGAAEQFF.

This clone appeared once. The chain employs TRBV10-3 and TRBJ2-6; weak D call: TRBD2 (5 bases). The CDR3 length is 15 residues. V was trimmed by 6 bases and J by 0 bases, leaving 9 bases between them. From germline, CDR1 is ENHRY and CDR2 SYGVKD. The CDR3 region has the DNA TGTGCCATCAGCCCCGGACTCTCTGGGGCCAACGTCCTGACTTTC. This encodes CAISPGLSGANVLTF.

The chain links TRBV19 to TRBJ1-6; no clear D gene. CDR1 and CDR2 from the germline V gene are LNHDA and SQIVND (reference sequence). Trimming removed 4 bases at V and 0 bases at J, with 13 bases between. CDR3 length: 17 amino acids. CDR3 nucleotides: TGTGCCAGTAGTACTTTTTTACAGAGCTCCTATAATTCACCCCTCCACTTT. This encodes CASSTFLQSSYNSPLHF.

V and J are TRBV18 and TRBJ2-5; TRBD2 is a possible D gene (6 bases). CDR1 is KGHSH and CDR2 is LQKENI in the germline V gene. The CDR3 has 13 residues. V lost 1 base to trimming and J lost 3 bases, with 6 bases between them. The CDR3 nucleotides read TGTGCCAGCTCACCACGGAGGGAAGAGACCCAGTACTTC. This encodes CASSPRREETQYF. Full variable domain (outside the CDR3, taken from reference TRBV18 and TRBJ2-5): NAGVMQNPRHLVRRRGQEARLRCSPMKGHSHVYWYRQLPEEGLKFMVYLQKENIIDESGMPKERFSAEFPKEGPSILRIQQVVRGDSAAYFCASSPRREETQYFGPGTRLLVL.

The chain couples TRBV7-8 to TRBJ1-5; 7 positions agree with TRBD1. After removal of 3 bases from V and 0 bases from J, the junction contained 5 bases not matched to a gene. Germline lookup yields CDR1 SGHVS and CDR2 FQNEAQ. CDR3 length equals 16 residues. CDR3 residues: CASSFRTGRSNQPQHF. The DNA of the CDR3 is TGTGCCAGCAGCTTTAGGACAGGACGTAGCAATCAGCCCCAGCATTTT.

The chain uses TRBV12-5 and TRBJ1-1; D call uncertain. Germline CDR1 and CDR2: LGHNT and FRNRAP. The CDR3 is 11 residues long. Trimming took off 6 bases at V and 11 bases at J, with 13 bases between the two ends. CDR3: CASGIGGSAFF. Written as DNA, the CDR3 is TGTGCTAGTGGCATTGGCGGCTCTGCTTTCTTT.

The V call is TRBV2, the J call TRBJ1-4; 8 nucleotides match TRBD1. Germline lookup yields CDR1 SNHLY and CDR2 FYNNEI. The CDR3 covers 15 residues. The J segment lost 6 bases and the V segment lost 2 bases, leaving 5 bases of the junction unmatched. The CDR3, as DNA: TGTGCCAGCAGTGAACCAGGGGGCATTTATGAAAAACTGTTTTTT. The encoded protein is CASSEPGGIYEKLFF. Full variable domain (remainder filled in from reference TRBV2 and TRBJ1-4): EPEVTQTPSHQVTQMGQEVILRCVPISNHLYFYWYRQILGQKVEFLVSFYNNEISEKSEIFDDQFSVERPDGSNFTLKIRSTKLEDSAMYFCASSEPGGIYEKLFFGSGTQLSVL.

This sequence joins TRBV6-5 and TRBJ1-5, with a tentative D call TRBD1 (6 bases). CDR1 is MNHEY and CDR2 is SVGAGI in the germline V gene. V lost 5 bases, J lost 0 bases, and 11 bases lay in between. The CDR3 is 15 residues long. Here the CDR3 reads CASSRGQISNQPQHF. CDR3 bases: TGTGCCAGCAGTAGGGGACAAATTAGCAATCAGCCCCAGCATTTT.

A few counts support this clone. The rearrangement joins TRBV11-2 to TRBJ1-2; TRBD1 might be the D (5 bases). This CDR3 has 14 residues. Per the germline V gene, CDR1 is SGHAT and CDR2 is FQNNGV. The ends were cut back, 6 bases at V and 7 bases at J, with 18 bases in the middle. In DNA form, the CDR3 reads TGTGCCAGCAGGCCCTTTGGGGGGACCGCTGGCTACACCTTC. It yields the protein CASRPFGGTAGYTF.

This clone was found a few times. The genes are TRBV2 and TRBJ1-6, with D possibly being TRBD1 (6 bases). The CDR3 runs 14 residues. The ends were cut back, 6 bases at V and 8 bases at J, with 14 bases in the middle. From germline, CDR1 is SNHLY and CDR2 FYNNEI. This CDR3 reads CASSSGTLDSPLHF. Written as DNA, the CDR3 is TGTGCCAGCAGCTCCGGGACATTAGATTCACCCCTCCACTTT. Full variable domain (outside the CDR3, taken from reference TRBV2 and TRBJ1-6): EPEVTQTPSHQVTQMGQEVILRCVPISNHLYFYWYRQILGQKVEFLVSFYNNEISEKSEIFDDQFSVERPDGSNFTLKIRSTKLEDSAMYFCASSSGTLDSPLHFGNGTRLTVT.

This clone was seen more than once but under ten times. The chain uses TRBV2 and TRBJ1-5; 8 nucleotides agree with TRBD1. This CDR3 comprises 18 residues. Looked up from germline, CDR1 is SNHLY and CDR2 is FYNNEI. V lost 5 bases and J lost 0; bases outside the gene matches: 12. CDR3 residues: CASSPRQGSGYSNQPQHF. The CDR3 region has the DNA TGTGCCAGCAGTCCAAGACAGGGGAGTGGGTATAGCAATCAGCCCCAGCATTTT. Complete variable domain (other parts from reference TRBV2 and TRBJ1-5): EPEVTQTPSHQVTQMGQEVILRCVPISNHLYFYWYRQILGQKVEFLVSFYNNEISEKSEIFDDQFSVERPDGSNFTLKIRSTKLEDSAMYFCASSPRQGSGYSNQPQHFGDGTRLSIL.